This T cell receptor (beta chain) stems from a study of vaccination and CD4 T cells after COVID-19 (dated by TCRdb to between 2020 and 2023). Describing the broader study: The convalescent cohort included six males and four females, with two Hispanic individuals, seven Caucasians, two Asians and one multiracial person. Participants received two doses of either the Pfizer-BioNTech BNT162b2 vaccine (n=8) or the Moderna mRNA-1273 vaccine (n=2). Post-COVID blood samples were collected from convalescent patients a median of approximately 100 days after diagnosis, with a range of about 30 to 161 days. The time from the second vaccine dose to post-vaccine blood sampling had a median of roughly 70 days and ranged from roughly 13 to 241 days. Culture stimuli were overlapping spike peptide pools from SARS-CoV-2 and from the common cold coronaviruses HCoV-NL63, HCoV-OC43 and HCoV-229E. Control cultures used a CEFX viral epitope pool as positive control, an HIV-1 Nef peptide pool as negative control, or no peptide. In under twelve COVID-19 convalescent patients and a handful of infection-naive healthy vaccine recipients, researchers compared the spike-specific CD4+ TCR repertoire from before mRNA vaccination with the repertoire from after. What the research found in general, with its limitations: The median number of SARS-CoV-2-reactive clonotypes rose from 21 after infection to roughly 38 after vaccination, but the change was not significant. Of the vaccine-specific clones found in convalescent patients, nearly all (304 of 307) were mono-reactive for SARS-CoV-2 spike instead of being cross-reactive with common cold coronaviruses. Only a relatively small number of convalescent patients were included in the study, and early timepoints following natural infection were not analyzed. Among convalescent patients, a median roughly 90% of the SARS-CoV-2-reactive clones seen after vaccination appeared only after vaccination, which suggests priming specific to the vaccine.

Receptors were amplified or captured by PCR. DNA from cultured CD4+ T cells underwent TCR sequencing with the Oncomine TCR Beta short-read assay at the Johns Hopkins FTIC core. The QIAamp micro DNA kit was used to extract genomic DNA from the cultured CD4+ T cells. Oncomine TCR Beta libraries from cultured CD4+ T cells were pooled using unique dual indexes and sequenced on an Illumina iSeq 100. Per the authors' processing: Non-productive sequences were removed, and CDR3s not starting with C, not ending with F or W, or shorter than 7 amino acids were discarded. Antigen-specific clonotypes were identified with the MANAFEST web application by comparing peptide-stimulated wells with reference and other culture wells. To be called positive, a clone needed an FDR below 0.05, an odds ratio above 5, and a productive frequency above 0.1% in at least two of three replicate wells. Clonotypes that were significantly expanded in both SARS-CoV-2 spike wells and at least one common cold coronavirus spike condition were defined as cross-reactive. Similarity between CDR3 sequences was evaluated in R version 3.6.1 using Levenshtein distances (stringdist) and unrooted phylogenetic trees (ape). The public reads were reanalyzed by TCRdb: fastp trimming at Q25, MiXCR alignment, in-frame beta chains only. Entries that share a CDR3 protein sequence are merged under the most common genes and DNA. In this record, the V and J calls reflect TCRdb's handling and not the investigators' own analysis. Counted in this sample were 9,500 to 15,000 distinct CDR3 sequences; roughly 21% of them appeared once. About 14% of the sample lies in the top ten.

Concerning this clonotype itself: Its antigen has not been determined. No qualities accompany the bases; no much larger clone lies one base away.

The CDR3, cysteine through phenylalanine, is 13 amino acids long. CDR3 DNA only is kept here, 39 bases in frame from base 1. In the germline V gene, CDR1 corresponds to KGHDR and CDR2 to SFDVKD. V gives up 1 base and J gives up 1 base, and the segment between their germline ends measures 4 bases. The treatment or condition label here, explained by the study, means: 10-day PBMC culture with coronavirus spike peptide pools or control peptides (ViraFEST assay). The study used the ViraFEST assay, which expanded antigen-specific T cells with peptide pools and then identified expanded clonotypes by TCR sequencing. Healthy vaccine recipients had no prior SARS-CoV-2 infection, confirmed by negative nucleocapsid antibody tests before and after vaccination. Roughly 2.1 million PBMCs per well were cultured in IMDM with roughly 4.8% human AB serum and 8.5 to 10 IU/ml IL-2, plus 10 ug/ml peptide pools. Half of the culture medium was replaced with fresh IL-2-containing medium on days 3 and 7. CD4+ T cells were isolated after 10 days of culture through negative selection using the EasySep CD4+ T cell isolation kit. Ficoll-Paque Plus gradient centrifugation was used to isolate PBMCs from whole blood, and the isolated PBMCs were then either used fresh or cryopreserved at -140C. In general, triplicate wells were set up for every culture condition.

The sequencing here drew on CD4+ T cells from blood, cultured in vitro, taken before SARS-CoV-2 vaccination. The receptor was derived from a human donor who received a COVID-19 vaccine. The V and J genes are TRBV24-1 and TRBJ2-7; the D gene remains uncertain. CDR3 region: CATSDFSSYEQYF. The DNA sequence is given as TGTGCCACCAGTGATTTTTCGTCCTACGAGCAGTACTTC.